This T cell receptor (beta chain) was captured by sequencing in a study of long-term antiretroviral therapy in people with HIV. With survey level as its setting, the immunoSEQ assay was v3.0. The protocol was immunoSEQ multiplex PCR, while the TCRdb copy is restricted to in-frame clones and leaves out a portion. The table includes about 15,000 clones, roughly 90% detected once. J lost 7 bases, V lost 3 bases, and 3 bases had no gene match. The CDR3 sequence is 13 residues long. Germline CDR1 and CDR2: SGDLS and YYNGEE. The starting material was unsorted PBMCs, obtained 0.3 years after starting antiretroviral therapy. The clonotype originates from a man in his sixties with HIV. The gene calls are TRBV9 and TRBJ2-1, with TRBD2 identical over 8 bases. CDR3 loop: CASSAGGGNEQFF. DNA of the CDR3: TGTGCCAGCAGCGCCGGGGGGGGGAATGAGCAGTTCTTC.